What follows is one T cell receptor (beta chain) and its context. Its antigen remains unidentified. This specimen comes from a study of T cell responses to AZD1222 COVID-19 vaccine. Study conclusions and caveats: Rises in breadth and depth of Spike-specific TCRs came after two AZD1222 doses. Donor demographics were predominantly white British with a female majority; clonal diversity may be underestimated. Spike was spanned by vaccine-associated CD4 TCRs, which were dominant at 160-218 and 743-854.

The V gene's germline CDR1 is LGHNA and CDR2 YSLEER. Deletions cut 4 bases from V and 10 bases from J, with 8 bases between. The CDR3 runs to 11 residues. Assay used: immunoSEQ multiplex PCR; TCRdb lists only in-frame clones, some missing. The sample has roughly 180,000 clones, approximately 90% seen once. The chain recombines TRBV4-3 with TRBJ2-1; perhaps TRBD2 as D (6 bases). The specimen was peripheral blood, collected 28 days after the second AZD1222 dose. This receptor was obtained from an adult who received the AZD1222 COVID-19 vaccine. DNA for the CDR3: TGCGCCAGCAGCCGTGGAGGGGAGCAGTTCTTC. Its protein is CASSRGGEQFF.